This T cell receptor beta chain was observed in a study of neoadjuvant anti-PD-1 for oral cavity cancer. Findings and limits, study-wide: Higher pretreatment Treg/Th17 ratios tracked higher pretreatment blood clonality. Non-responders to neoadjuvant nivolumab had significantly more clonal PBMC T cells than responders.

Method: immunoSEQ multiplex PCR; TCRdb's copy keeps in-frame clones and lacks some. The top ten clones hold 3% to 4% of a sample with tens of thousands of clones, 83% of them seen once. The patients had HPV-negative, locally advanced oral cavity squamous cell carcinoma. Blood cells were analyzed directly, without culture or expansion. Germline CDR1 reads SNHLY; CDR2 reads FYNNEI. This CDR3 is 13 amino acids long. V lost 6 bases, J lost 5 bases, and 4 bases stayed unmatched. A remark on this clone: Its antigen is unknown.

The receptor was derived from a person aged 35 to 85 with oral cavity squamous cell carcinoma. This specimen was PBMCs, taken before nivolumab (anti-PD-1) treatment. V gene TRBV2 combines with J gene TRBJ1-5; 7 nucleotides agree with TRBD1. CDR3 sequence: CASRGDSYQPQHF. For the CDR3, the DNA is TGTGCCAGCAGGGGGGACAGCTATCAGCCCCAGCATTTT.